The 26 T cell receptor beta chains below were found in one sample sequenced in a study of T cells in Graves' hyperthyroidism and ophthalmopathy. TCR beta CDR3 regions were amplified from RNA transcripts. Primed by the HTBI set, a first-round RT-PCR was run on the TCR CDR3. TCRdb used MiXCR to reprocess the multiplex PCR reads, holding one entry per CDR3 protein. Of approximately 560,000 distinct CDR3 sequences in the sample, 40% to 55% are singletons; the top ten hold approximately 8.2%. The specimen sequenced was peripheral blood or thyroid tissue (not recorded which). The receptors were gathered from a woman aged 18-29 years with Graves' hyperthyroidism.

The V and J genes are TRBV11-2 and TRBJ1-1; no reliable D call. Germline V gene sequence: CDR1 SGHAT, CDR2 FQNNGV. V shed 5 bases and J shed 6 bases, with 10 bases lying between them. The CDR3 spans 12 residues. The CDR3 spells CASSQIEAEAFF. The CDR3 nucleotides are TGTGCCAGCAGCCAAATCGAGGCTGAAGCTTTCTTT.

The gene calls are TRBV10-2 and TRBJ1-2, with 7 bases fitting TRBD1. The CDR3 runs to 15 residues. Germline CDR1 WSHSY, CDR2 SAAADI. V shed 5 bases, J shed 2 bases, and the junction held 8 bases outside the gene matches. The CDR3 reads CASSPRDSKNYGYTF. CDR3 nucleotides: TGCGCCAGCAGTCCCCGGGACAGCAAGAACTATGGCTACACCTTC.

This chain uses TRBV5-1 with TRBJ2-3, with D possibly being TRBD1 or TRBD2 (5 bases each). CDR1 is SGHRS and CDR2 is YFSETQ in the germline V gene. V lost 5 bases and J 0 bases, leaving 10 bases between the germline ends. The CDR3 is made up of 14 amino acids. As DNA, the CDR3 is TGCGCCAGCAGTGAGGGACCTAGCACAGATACGCAGTATTTT. Amino acids: CASSEGPSTDTQYF.

In this sample, this clonotype turned up many times. The chain is built from TRBV6-5 and TRBJ1-6, with D tentatively TRBD1 (5 bases). The germline V and J ends were trimmed by 6 bases and 14 bases, with 20 bases remaining between them. The CDR3 has 14 amino acids. The germline gives CDR1 MNHEY, CDR2 SVGAGI. The CDR3 DNA follows: TGTGCCAGCAGAGATCCGGGACGCAGTTTGGCCCTCCACTTT. It translates to CASRDPGRSLALHF.

This clonotype has at least ten counts. The V gene is TRBV2, the J gene TRBJ1-5, with 9 bases identical to TRBD1. Germline-derived CDR1 and CDR2 are SNHLY and FYNNEI. This CDR3 comprises 16 residues. V lost 4 bases and J lost 3; bases outside the gene matches: 7. CDR3 DNA: TGTGCCAGCAGTGCCCCGGGACAGGGACTCAATCAGCCCCAGCATTTT. It encodes CASSAPGQGLNQPQHF.

The chain carries TRBV6-5 and TRBJ1-4; no reliable D call. The V gene lost 0 bases and the J gene lost 8 bases, with 4 bases spanning the gap. The CDR3 contains 12 residues. Germline V gene sequence: CDR1 MNHEY, CDR2 SVGAGI. The CDR3 coding sequence is TGTGCCAGCAGTTACTCGATAGAAAAACTGTTTTTT. Protein: CASSYSIEKLFF.

CDR3 region: CASSLSGTEGGYTF. The CDR3 DNA reads as TGCGCCAGCAGCTTGAGTGGCACCGAGGGAGGCTACACCTTC. J is TRBJ1-2 and V is TRBV5-1, with D unresolved. Trimming removed 1 base from V and 8 bases from J, with 15 bases in between. This CDR3 is built from 14 residues. Germline CDR1 reads SGHRS; CDR2 reads YFSETQ.

This clonotype was counted between two and nine times. This rearrangement joins TRBV5-1 to TRBJ1-2; D unclear. Trimming removed 0 bases at V and 4 bases at J, with 7 bases between. The CDR3 loop spans 13 amino acids. Germline loops: CDR1 SGHRS, CDR2 YFSETQ. CDR3 sequence (DNA): TGCGCCAGCAGCTTGGAGGGTCCCTATGGCTACACCTTC. It encodes CASSLEGPYGYTF.

The chain employs TRBV25-1 and TRBJ2-2, with D uncertain. Germline CDR1 reads MGHDK; CDR2 reads SYGVNS. The CDR3 contains 13 residues. The V gene lost 7 bases and the J gene lost 6 bases, with 12 bases spanning the gap. The CDR3 sequence: CASIQVGSGELFF. The CDR3 DNA reads TGTGCCAGCATCCAGGTCGGGTCCGGGGAGCTGTTTTTT. Full variable domain (rest looked up from reference TRBV25-1 and TRBJ2-2): EADIYQTPRYLVIGTGKKITLECSQTMGHDKMYWYQQDPGMELHLIHYSYGVNSTEKGDLSSESTVSRIRTEHFPLTLESARPSHTSQYLCASIQVGSGELFFGEGSRLTVL.

The J gene is TRBJ1-6, the V gene TRBV20-1; 7 bases are shared with TRBD1. There are 14 residues in the CDR3. J gave up 8 bases and V 1 base, and 5 bases lay outside the gene matches. Germline V gives CDR1 DFQATT, CDR2 SNEGSKA (reference sequence). The CDR3 spells CSARGRGAYSPLHF. The CDR3 bases are TGCAGTGCTAGAGGCAGGGGGGCTTATTCACCCCTCCACTTT.

To note about this clonotype: The junction and the germline gene differ at one end; a read error may be behind it. J is TRBJ1-1 and V is TRBV10-3; possible D gene TRBD1, 5 bases. This CDR3 spans 15 amino acids. The germline V gene has CDR1 ENHRY and CDR2 SYGVKD. CDR3 sequence reads: CASSISAWDDTEAFF. DNA of the CDR3: TGTGCCAGCAGTATCTCAGCGTGGGACGATACTGAAGCTTTCTTT.

This clonotype was detected a few times. The V gene is TRBV25-1, the J gene TRBJ2-3; 9 bases fit TRBD2. The CDR3 length is 13 residues. Germline loops: CDR1 MGHDK, CDR2 SYGVNS. The V gene end was trimmed by 7 bases and the J gene end by 4 bases; junction bases not matched to a gene: 3. This CDR3 reads CASISGRADTQYF. Written as DNA, the CDR3 is TGTGCCAGCATTAGCGGGAGAGCAGATACGCAGTATTTT.

This clonotype was found many times. The CDR3 DNA reads TGCAGCGTCGAGACAGCAACTAATGAAAAACTGTTTTTT. The encoded protein is CSVETATNEKLFF. The chain carries TRBV29-1 and TRBJ1-4; a possible D gene is TRBD1 (5 bases). The V end lost 6 bases, the J end lost 0 bases, and 8 bases lay between the germline ends. This CDR3 has 13 residues. The germline V gene encodes CDR1 SQVTM and CDR2 ANQGSEA.

The chain joins TRBV29-1 to TRBJ1-6; D uncertain. The CDR3 totals 11 residues. V lost 8 bases, J lost 9 bases, and 11 bases lay in between. The V gene's germline CDR1 is SQVTM and CDR2 ANQGSEA. Here the CDR3 DNA reads TGCAGCCAACCAGGTCGTTCACCCCTCCACTTT. Its protein is CSQPGRSPLHF.

The gene calls are TRBV10-1 and TRBJ1-6, with D perhaps matching TRBD1 (5 bases). Germline V gives CDR1 WNHNN, CDR2 SYGVQD (reference sequence). The CDR3 has 13 amino acids. Trimming stripped 2 bases from V and 9 bases from J, with 8 bases between. As DNA, the CDR3 is TGCGCCAGCAGTGAGGGGACCTTTTCACCCCTCCACTTT. It codes for CASSEGTFSPLHF.

The count of this clonotype is one. The rearrangement joins TRBV6-4 to TRBJ2-7; 8 bases match TRBD1. The germline V gene encodes CDR1 MRHNA and CDR2 SNTAGT. V shed 2 bases and J 3 bases; nucleotides not matched to a gene: 12. CDR3 length: 17 amino acids. In DNA form, the CDR3 reads TGTGCCAGCAGTGACCCTGGGCGGGACAGGAGATACTACGAGCAGTACTTC. Translated: CASSDPGRDRRYYEQYF.

This clonotype has at least ten counts. The rearrangement uses TRBV29-1 and TRBJ1-1, with unresolved D. The CDR3 spans 11 residues. Germline-derived CDR1 and CDR2 are SQVTM and ANQGSEA. V lost 0 bases, J lost 7 bases, and 6 bases lay in between. CDR3 region: CSVEDIIEAFF. In nucleotides, the CDR3 is TGCAGCGTTGAAGATATTATTGAAGCTTTCTTT.

V and J are TRBV20-1 and TRBJ2-5; perhaps TRBD2 as D (6 bases). V was pared by 4 bases and J by 3 bases, with 12 bases between. The CDR3 has 13 amino acids. Germline V lookup: CDR1 DFQATT, CDR2 SNEGSKA (reference sequence). CDR3 nucleotide sequence: TGCAGTGCTACCCGGGACTCCGAAGAGACCCAGTACTTC. It codes for CSATRDSEETQYF.

On this clonotype itself: An end of the junction differs from the germline gene, which may be a read error. This chain joins TRBV7-9 and TRBJ2-7, with D possibly TRBD2 on 6 matching bases. CDR3 length: 14 residues. Germline V CDR1 and CDR2: SEHNR, FQNEAQ (reference sequence). This chain's CDR3 is CASSLNSGSYEQYF. The CDR3 bases are TGCGCCAGCAGCTTAAATAGCGGCTCCTACGAGCAGTACTTC. Full variable domain (outside the CDR3, taken from reference TRBV7-9 and TRBJ2-7): DTGVSQNPRHKITKRGQNVTFRCDPISEHNRLYWYRQTLGQGPEFLTYFQNEAQLEKSRLLSDRFSAERPKGSFSTLEIQRTEQGDSAMYLCASSLNSGSYEQYFGPGTRLTVT.

The chain couples TRBV7-6 to TRBJ1-4; D is uncertain. Trimming removed 8 bases from V and 0 bases from J, with 10 bases in between. Germline V CDR1 and CDR2: SGHVS, FNYEAQ. This CDR3 comprises 14 residues. The CDR3 loop is CASAGKATNEKLFF. The CDR3 DNA reads as TGTGCCAGCGCAGGAAAAGCAACTAATGAAAAACTGTTTTTT.

The V call is TRBV2, the J call TRBJ1-5, with 9 positions matching TRBD1. Germline assignment: CDR1 SNHLY and CDR2 FYNNEI. The CDR3 has 14 residues. The trim removed 6 bases at V and 4 bases at J, leaving 4 bases unmatched. The DNA for the CDR3 is TGTGCCAGCAGAAGGGACAGGGTAAATCAGCCCCAGCATTTT. Its protein is CASRRDRVNQPQHF.

V is TRBV5-1 and J is TRBJ1-4; 7 bases agree with TRBD1. The CDR3 is 16 residues long. V lost 2 bases and J lost 8; bases outside the gene matches: 12. The germline gives CDR1 SGHRS, CDR2 YFSETQ. In DNA form, the CDR3 reads TGCGCCAGCAGCTTACATTCGACAGGGCCGGGGGAAAAACTGTTTTTT. Protein: CASSLHSTGPGEKLFF.

The V and J genes are TRBV10-3 and TRBJ2-5; D possibly corresponds to TRBD2 (5 bases). With 2 bases removed from V and 9 bases from J, the gap between germline ends came to 16 bases. The CDR3 contains 14 residues. The germline V gene encodes CDR1 ENHRY and CDR2 SYGVKD. As DNA, the CDR3 is TGTGCCATCAGTGAGATGGACGGGAATCAGCCCCAGTACTTC. This sequence encodes CAISEMDGNQPQYF.

This clonotype was counted a few times. The chain carries TRBV7-3 and TRBJ2-6; either TRBD1 or TRBD2 may supply D (5 bases each). This CDR3 spans 16 amino acids. Trimming stripped 9 bases from V and 0 bases from J, with 15 bases between. Germline V gives CDR1 SGHTA, CDR2 FQGTGA. CDR3 protein: CASRDPPGSGANVLTF. As DNA, the CDR3 is TGTGCCAGTCGGGACCCACCTGGCTCTGGGGCCAACGTCCTGACTTTC.

As for this clonotype: This could be a read error, since a much larger clone is one nucleotide away. The J gene is TRBJ1-2, the V gene TRBV11-2; D possibly corresponds to TRBD1 (5 bases). CDR3 length equals 14 residues. The V gene's germline CDR1 is SGHAT and CDR2 FQNNGV. Trimming removed 0 bases from V and 3 bases from J, with 8 bases in between. The CDR3 protein is CASSLEGGYYGYTF. The CDR3 nucleotides are TGTGCCAGCAGCTTAGAGGGGGGGTACTATGGCTACACCTTC.

CDR3 protein: CASSLFLGMHYGYTF. In DNA form, the CDR3 reads TGTGCCAGCAGCTTATTTCTAGGGATGCACTATGGCTACACCTTC. This chain uses TRBV7-9 with TRBJ1-2; D not certain. Germline assignment: CDR1 SEHNR and CDR2 FQNEAQ (reference sequence). V lost 2 bases to trimming and J lost 3 bases, with 13 bases between them. The CDR3 loop spans 15 amino acids.